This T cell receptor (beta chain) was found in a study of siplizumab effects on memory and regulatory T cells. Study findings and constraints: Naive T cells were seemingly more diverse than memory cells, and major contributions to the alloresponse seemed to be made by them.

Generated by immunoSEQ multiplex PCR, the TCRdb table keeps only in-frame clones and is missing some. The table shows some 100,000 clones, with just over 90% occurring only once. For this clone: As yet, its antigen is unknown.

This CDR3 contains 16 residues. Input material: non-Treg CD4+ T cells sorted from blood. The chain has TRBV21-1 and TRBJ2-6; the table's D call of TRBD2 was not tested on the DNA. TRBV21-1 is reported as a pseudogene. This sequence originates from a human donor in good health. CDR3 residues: CASSKGGASGANVLTF. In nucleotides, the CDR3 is TGTGCCAGCAGCAAAGGGGGAGCGTCTGGGGCCAACGTCCTGACTTTC.